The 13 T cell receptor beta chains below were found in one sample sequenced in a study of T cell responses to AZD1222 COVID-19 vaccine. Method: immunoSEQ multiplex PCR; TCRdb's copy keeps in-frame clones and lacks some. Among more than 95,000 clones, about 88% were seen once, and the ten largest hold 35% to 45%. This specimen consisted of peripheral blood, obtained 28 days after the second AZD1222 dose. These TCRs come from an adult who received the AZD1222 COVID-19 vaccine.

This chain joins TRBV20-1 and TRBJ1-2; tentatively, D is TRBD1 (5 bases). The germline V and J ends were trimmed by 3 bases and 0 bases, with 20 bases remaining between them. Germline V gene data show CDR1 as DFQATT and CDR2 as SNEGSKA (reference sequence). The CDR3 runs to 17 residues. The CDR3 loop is CSASHSSLDTTNYGYTF. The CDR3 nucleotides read TGCAGTGCTAGTCACTCGAGCCTGGACACAACTAACTATGGCTACACCTTC.

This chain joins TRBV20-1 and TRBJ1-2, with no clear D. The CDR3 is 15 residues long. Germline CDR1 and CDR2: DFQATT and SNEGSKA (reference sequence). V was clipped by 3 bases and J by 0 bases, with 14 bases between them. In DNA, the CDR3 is TGCAGTGCTAGTCCGGCCGGGCTCTCTAACTATGGCTACACCTTC. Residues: CSASPAGLSNYGYTF.

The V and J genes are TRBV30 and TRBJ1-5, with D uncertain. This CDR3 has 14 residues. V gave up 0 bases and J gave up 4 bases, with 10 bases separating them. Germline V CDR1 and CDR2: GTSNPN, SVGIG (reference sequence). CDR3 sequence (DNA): TGTGCCTGGAGTGTAATGAGAAGTAATCAGCCCCAGCATTTT. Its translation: CAWSVMRSNQPQHF.

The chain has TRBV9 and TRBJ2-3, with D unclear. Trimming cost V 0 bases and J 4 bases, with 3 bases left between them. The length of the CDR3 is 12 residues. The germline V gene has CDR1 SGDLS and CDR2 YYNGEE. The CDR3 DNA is TGTGCCAGCAGCGTAGAGGCAGATACGCAGTATTTT. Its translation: CASSVEADTQYF.

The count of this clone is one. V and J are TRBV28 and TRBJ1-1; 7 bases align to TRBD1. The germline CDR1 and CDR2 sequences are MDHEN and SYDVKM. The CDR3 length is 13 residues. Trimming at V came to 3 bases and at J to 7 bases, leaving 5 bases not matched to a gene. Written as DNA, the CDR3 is TGTGCCAGCAGTTTGGTGGGGGACAGTGAAGCTTTCTTT. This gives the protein CASSLVGDSEAFF.

CDR3 protein: CASSLGGSNTGELFF. The CDR3 coding sequence is TGTGCCAGCAGCTTAGGGGGCTCGAACACCGGGGAGCTGTTTTTT. This chain links TRBV11-3 with TRBJ2-2, with D possibly being TRBD1 (5 bases). The CDR3 loop spans 15 amino acids. V was cut by 1 base and J by 0 bases, with 6 bases left in between. Germline CDR1 is SGHNT and CDR2 is YENEEA. Looking up the rest from reference TRBV11-3 and TRBJ2-2 gives the full variable domain: EAGVVQSPRYKIIEKKQPVAFWCNPISGHNTLYWYLQNLGQGPELLIRYENEEAVDDSQLPKDRFSAERLKGVDSTLKIQPAELGDSAVYLCASSLGGSNTGELFFGEGSRLTVL.

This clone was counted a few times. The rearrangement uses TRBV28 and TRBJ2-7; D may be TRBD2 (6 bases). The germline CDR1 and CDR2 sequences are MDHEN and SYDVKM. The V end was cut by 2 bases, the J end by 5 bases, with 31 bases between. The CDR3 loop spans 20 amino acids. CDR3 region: CASSLAPGQGSGRIGDEQYF. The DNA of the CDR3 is TGTGCCAGCAGTTTAGCCCCAGGGCAGGGAAGTGGGAGGATCGGGGACGAGCAGTACTTC.

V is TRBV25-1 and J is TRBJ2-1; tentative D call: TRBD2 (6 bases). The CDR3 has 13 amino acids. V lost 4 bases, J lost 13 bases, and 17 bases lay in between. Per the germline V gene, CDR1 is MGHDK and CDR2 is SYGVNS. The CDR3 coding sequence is TGTGCCAGCAGTGCCCAGCTAGCGCGTGTTCAGTTCTTC. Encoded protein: CASSAQLARVQFF.

The CDR3 protein is CASSPTGRGAKQYF. CDR3 DNA sequence: TGTGCCAGCAGTCCGACGGGTAGGGGTGCCAAGCAGTACTTC. V and J are TRBV27 and TRBJ2-7, with D possibly TRBD1 on 5 matching bases. Germline V CDR1 and CDR2: MNHEY, SMNVEV (reference sequence). V was pared by 5 bases and J by 8 bases, with 19 bases between. The length of the CDR3 is 14 residues.

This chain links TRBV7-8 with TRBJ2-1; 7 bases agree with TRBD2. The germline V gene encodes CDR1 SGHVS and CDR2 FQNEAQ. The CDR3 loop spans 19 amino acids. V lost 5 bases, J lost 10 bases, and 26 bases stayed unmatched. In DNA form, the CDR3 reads TGTGCCAGCAGCCCCGAGGCGGGGGATAGGGCCCTGGAGGGAGAGGAGCAGTTCTTC. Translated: CASSPEAGDRALEGEEQFF. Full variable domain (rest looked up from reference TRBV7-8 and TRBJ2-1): GAGVSQSPRYKVAKRGQDVALRCDPISGHVSLFWYQQALGQGPEFLTYFQNEAQLDKSGLPSDRFFAERPEGSVSTLKIQRTQQEDSAVYLCASSPEAGDRALEGEEQFFGPGTRLTVL.

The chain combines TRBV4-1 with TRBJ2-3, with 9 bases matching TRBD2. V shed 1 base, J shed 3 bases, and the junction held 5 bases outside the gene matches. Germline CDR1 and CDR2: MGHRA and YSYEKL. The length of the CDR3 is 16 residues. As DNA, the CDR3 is TGCGCCAGCAGCCAAGTAGGCCTAGCGGGAACAGATACGCAGTATTTT. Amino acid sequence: CASSQVGLAGTDTQYF.

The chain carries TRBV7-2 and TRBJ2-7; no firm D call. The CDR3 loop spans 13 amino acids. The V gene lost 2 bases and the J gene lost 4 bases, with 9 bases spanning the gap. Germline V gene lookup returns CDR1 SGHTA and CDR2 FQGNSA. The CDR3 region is CASSLNPRYEQYF. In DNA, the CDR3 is TGTGCCAGCAGCTTAAACCCCCGATACGAGCAGTACTTC.

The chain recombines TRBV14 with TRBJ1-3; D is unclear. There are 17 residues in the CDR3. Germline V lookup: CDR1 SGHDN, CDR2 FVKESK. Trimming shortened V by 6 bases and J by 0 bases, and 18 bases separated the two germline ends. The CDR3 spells CASSHWMRSPSGNTIYF. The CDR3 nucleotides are TGTGCCAGCAGTCACTGGATGAGGTCCCCCTCTGGAAACACCATATATTTT.